Listed below are T cell receptor beta chains from one sample, sequenced in a study of identical twins. TCRdb used MiXCR to reprocess the 5' RACE reads, holding one entry per CDR3 protein. The sample shows some 790,000 distinct CDR3 sequences, approximately 18% of them seen only once. The data also belong to a second study, concerning T cells expressing NK-cell markers.

Sequenced input: PBMCs. These receptors all come from a woman in her late teens or twenties in good health. The CDR3 runs from the conserved cysteine through the conserved F or W.

V gene	CDR3 protein
TRBV12-3/TRBV12-4	CASSLRGVGGANVLTF
TRBV5-1	CASSLTGTSGLGGYNEQFF
TRBV29-1	CSGGGPHSYEQYF
TRBV6-2/TRBV6-3	CASSYLPGQGADTQYF
TRBV18	CASSWTAMNTEAFF
TRBV5-5	CASSLEQSTDMEYF
TRBV7-9	CASSPPGPLREKLFF
TRBV11-2	CASSLEMGGGTDTQYF
TRBV9	CASSALAAGGANVLTF
TRBV29-1	CSVGGSGEYEQYF
TRBV6-1	CASSLQGVGGEQYF
TRBV5-1	CASKEGEANEKLFF
TRBV7-9	CASQSTGELFF
TRBV5-5	CASSPFTQDLNTEAFF
TRBV5-1	CASSLGDGVRQETQYF
TRBV5-1	CASSSWTGTETQYF
TRBV5-1	CASSSTKQGWGNEQFF
TRBV12-3/TRBV12-4	CASSLGQDAFF
TRBV4-2	CASTPGTSGGVYNEQFF
TRBV6-2/TRBV6-3	CASSYSISGQGDF
TRBV20-1	CSAVQGTNQPQHF
TRBV7-3	CASSLTLGGDTEAFF
TRBV5-1	CASSLGRAYEQFF
TRBV27	CASSSLGDAQPQHF
TRBV11-3	CASSPQQGSGYTF
TRBV12-3/TRBV12-4	CASRPSGSNTGELFF
TRBV20-1	CSAPRLSGSGTDTQYF
TRBV7-9	CASSPWDRVTEAFF
TRBV11-2	CASGGAEQFF
TRBV9	CASSVAAGGDSDTQYF
TRBV7-3	CASSLRSGGANEQFF
TRBV20-1	CSARYRLAGTYEQYF
TRBV7-2	CASSSLSRGANEQFF
TRBV20-1	CSASSNRGAIYNEQFF
TRBV5-1	CASSLLGQVYSADTQYF
TRBV9	CASSGLAGIEQYF
TRBV9	CASSVSSIEGQPQHF
TRBV20-1	CSAKDRLRGYTF
TRBV7-9	CASSTTFYEQYF
TRBV12-3/TRBV12-4	CASTTGTGEVGTF
TRBV6-1	CASSHRDYIDEQFF
TRBV29-1	CSVEVPDTQYF
TRBV28	CASAKHPNYGYTF
TRBV7-9	CASSFVDGNTEAFF
TRBV19	CASRLGQGKIYGEQFF
TRBV20-1	CSARDLQGSQQYF
TRBV5-1	CASSWVNRAVDEQFF
TRBV20-1	CSAIGGDLGWGTEAFF
TRBV7-6	CASSPLNSGELFF